A single sample is the source of the 4 T cell receptor beta chains below, sequenced in a study of blood T cell repertoires in COVID-19. Produced via immunoSEQ multiplex PCR; TCRdb's table is partial and in-frame only. The sample consists of about 230,000 clones, approximately 87% of them appearing once. The material sequenced was peripheral blood. Every receptor here comes from a woman in her 70s with active or convalescent COVID-19.

Written as DNA, the CDR3 is TGTGCCAGCACCCTGCTCTCTCCAGGGGGTAGGGTCTATGGCTACACCTTC. It yields the protein CASTLLSPGGRVYGYTF. This chain links TRBV14 with TRBJ1-2; 7 nucleotides line up with TRBD1. The CDR3 runs to 17 residues. Per germline, CDR1 SGHDN and CDR2 FVKESK. The ends lost 7 bases at V and 4 bases at J; junction bases unmatched: 18. The complete variable domain, with remaining parts taken from reference TRBV14 and TRBJ1-2, reads EAGVTQFPSHSVIEKGQTVTLRCDPISGHDNLYWYRRVMGKEIKFLLHFVKESKQDESGMPNNRFLAERTGGTYSTLKVQPAELEDSGVYFCASTLLSPGGRVYGYTFGSGTRLTVV.

V is TRBV6-5 and J is TRBJ1-2, with TRBD1 matching 8 bases. V gave up 6 bases and J gave up 3 bases; unmatched junction bases: 3. CDR1 and CDR2 from the germline V gene are MNHEY and SVGAGI. The CDR3 covers 13 residues. DNA for the CDR3: TGTGCCAGCAGGTTGGGACAGGACTATGGCTACACCTTC. Amino acid sequence: CASRLGQDYGYTF.

The rearrangement joins TRBV27 to TRBJ2-1; 9 positions agree with TRBD1. CDR1 and CDR2 from the germline V gene are MNHEY and SMNVEV (reference sequence). The J segment lost 7 bases and the V segment lost 5 bases, leaving 6 bases of the junction unmatched. This CDR3 spans 14 amino acids. The CDR3 region is CASSGGQGWNEQFF. CDR3 DNA: TGTGCCAGCAGTGGGGGACAGGGTTGGAATGAGCAGTTCTTC.

The V and J genes are TRBV5-1 and TRBJ2-3; a possible D gene is TRBD2 (5 bases). The CDR3 extends over 15 amino acids. The germline gives CDR1 SGHRS, CDR2 YFSETQ. Trimming cost V 0 bases and J 2 bases, with 10 bases left between them. CDR3 protein: CASSLGTAHTDTQYF. The CDR3 DNA is TGCGCCAGCAGCTTGGGGACTGCACACACAGATACGCAGTATTTT.